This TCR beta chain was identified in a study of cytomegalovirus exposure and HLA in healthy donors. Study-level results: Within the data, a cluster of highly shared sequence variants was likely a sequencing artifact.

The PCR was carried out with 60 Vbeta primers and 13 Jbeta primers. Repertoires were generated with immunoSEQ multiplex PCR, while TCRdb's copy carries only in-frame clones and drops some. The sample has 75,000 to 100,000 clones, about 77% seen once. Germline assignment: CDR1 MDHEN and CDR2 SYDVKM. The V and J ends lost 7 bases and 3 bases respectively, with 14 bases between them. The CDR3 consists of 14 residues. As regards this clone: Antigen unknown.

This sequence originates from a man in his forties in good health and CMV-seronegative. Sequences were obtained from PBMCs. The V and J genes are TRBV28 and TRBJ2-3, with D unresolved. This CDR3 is CASMPGGVTDTQYF. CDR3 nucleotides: TGTGCCAGCATGCCCGGCGGAGTGACAGATACGCAGTATTTT.